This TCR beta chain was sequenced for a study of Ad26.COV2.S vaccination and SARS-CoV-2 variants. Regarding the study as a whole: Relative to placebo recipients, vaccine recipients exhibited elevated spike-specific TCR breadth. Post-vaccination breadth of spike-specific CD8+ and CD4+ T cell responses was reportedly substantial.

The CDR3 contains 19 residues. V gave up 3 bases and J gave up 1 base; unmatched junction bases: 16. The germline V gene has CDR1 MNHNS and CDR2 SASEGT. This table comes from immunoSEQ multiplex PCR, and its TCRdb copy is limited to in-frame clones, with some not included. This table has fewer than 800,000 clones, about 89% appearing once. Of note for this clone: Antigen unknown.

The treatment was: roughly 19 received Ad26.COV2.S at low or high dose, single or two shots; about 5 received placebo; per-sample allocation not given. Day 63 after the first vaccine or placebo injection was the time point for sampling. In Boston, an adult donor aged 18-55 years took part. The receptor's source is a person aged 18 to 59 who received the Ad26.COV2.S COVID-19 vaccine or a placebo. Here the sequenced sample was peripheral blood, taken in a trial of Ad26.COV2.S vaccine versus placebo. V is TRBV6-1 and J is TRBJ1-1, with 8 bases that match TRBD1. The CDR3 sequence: CASSDAARDRYIWNTEAFF. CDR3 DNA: TGTGCCAGCAGTGACGCCGCCCGGGACAGGTACATTTGGAACACTGAAGCTTTCTTT.